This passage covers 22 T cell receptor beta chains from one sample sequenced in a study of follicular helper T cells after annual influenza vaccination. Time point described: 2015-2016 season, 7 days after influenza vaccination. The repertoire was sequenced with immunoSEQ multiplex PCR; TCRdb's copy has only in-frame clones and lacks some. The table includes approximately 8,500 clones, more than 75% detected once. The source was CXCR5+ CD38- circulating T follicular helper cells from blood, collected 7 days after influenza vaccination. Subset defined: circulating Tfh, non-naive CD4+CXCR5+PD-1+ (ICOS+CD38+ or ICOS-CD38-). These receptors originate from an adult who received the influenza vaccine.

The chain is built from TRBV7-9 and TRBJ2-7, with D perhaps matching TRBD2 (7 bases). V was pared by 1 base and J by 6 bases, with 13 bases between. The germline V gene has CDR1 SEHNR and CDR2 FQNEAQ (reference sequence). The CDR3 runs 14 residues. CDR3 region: CASSLVGGRLEQYF. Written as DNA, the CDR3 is TGTGCCAGCAGCTTAGTGGGGGGGCGGCTCGAGCAGTACTTC.

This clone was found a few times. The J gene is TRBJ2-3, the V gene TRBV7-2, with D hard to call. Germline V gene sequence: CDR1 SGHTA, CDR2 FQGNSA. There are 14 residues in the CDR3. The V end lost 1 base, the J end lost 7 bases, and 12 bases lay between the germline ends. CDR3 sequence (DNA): TGTGCCAGCAGCTTAGGTGGTGTACTAAATACGCAGTATTTT. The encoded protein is CASSLGGVLNTQYF.

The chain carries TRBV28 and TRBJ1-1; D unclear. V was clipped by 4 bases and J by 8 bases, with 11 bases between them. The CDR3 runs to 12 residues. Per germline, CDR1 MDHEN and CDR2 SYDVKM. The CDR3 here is CASSSSQEEAFF. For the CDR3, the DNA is TGTGCCAGCAGTTCCAGCCAAGAAGAAGCTTTCTTT.

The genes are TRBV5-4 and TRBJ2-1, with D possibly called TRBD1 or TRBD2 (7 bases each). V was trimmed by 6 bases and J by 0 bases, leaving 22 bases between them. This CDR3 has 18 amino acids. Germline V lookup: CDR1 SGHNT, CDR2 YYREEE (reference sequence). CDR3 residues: CASIRGGRAGASYNEQFF. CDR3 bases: TGTGCCAGCATCAGGGGGGGCAGGGCTGGTGCCTCCTACAATGAGCAGTTCTTC. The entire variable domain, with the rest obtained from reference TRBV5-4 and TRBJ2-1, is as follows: ETGVTQSPTHLIKTRGQQVTLRCSSQSGHNTVSWYQQALGQGPQFIFQYYREEENGRGNFPPRFSGLQFPNYSSELNVNALELDDSALYLCASIRGGRAGASYNEQFFGPGTRLTVL.

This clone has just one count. Written as DNA, the CDR3 is TGTGCCAGCAGCCCCCGTGGACGGTCTGCCCAGCATTTT. This codes for CASSPRGRSAQHF. The chain recombines TRBV7-8 with TRBJ1-5; D unresolved. CDR1 is SGHVS and CDR2 is FQNEAQ in the germline V gene. CDR3 length: 13 residues. With 5 bases removed from V and 11 bases from J, the gap between germline ends came to 16 bases.

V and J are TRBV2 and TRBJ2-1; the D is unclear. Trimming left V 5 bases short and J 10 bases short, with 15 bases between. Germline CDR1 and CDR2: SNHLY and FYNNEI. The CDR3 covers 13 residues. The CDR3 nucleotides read TGTGCCAGCAGTCCAACGTCCCGAGGCGAGCAGTTCTTC. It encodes CASSPTSRGEQFF.

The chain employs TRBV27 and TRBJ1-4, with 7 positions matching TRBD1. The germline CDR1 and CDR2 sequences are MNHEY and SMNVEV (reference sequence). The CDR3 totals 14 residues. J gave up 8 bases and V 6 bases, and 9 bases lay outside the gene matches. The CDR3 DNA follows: TGTGCCAGCAGGCCACAGGGGAATTACGAAAAACTGTTTTTT. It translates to CASRPQGNYEKLFF.

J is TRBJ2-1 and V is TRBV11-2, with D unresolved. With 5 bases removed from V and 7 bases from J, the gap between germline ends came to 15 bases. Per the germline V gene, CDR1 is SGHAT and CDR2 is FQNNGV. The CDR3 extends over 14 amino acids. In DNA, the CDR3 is TGTGCCAGCAGCGTGAGCGATGTCCGGAATGAGCAGTTCTTC. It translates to CASSVSDVRNEQFF.

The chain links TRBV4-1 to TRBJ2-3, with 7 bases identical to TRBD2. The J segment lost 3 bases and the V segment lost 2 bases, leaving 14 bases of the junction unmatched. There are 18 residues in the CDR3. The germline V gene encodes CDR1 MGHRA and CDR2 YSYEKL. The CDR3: CASSQLFSRGGSTDTQYF. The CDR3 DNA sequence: TGCGCCAGCAGCCAATTATTTAGTAGGGGAGGGTCGACAGATACGCAGTATTTT.

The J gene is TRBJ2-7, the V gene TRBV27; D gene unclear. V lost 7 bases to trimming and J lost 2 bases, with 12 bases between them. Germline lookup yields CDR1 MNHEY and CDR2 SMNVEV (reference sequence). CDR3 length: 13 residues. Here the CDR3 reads CASIRLSPYEQYF. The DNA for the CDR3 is TGTGCCAGCATACGGCTATCCCCCTACGAGCAGTACTTC.

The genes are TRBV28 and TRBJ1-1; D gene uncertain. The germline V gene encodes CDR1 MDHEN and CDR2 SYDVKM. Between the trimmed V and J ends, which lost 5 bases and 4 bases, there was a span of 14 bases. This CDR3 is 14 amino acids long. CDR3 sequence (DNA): TGTGCCAGCAGTATCTGGCAGGCGAGCACTGAAGCTTTCTTT. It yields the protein CASSIWQASTEAFF.

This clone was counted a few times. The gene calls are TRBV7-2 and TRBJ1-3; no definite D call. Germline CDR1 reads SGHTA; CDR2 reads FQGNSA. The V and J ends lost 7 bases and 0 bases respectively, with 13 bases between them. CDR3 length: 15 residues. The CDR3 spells CASILTFSSGNTIYF. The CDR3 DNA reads TGTGCCAGCATCCTAACCTTTAGCTCTGGAAACACCATATATTTT.

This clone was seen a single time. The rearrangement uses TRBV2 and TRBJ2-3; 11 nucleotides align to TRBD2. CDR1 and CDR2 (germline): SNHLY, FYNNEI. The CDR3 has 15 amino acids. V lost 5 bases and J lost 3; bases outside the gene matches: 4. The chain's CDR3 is CASSLAGGPTDTQYF. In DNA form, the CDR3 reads TGTGCCAGCAGTTTAGCGGGGGGGCCGACAGATACGCAGTATTTT.

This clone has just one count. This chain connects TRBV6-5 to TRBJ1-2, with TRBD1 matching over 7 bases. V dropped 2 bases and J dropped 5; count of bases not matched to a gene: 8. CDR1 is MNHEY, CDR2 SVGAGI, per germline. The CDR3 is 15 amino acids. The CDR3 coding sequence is TGTGCCAGCAGTTACCCGACAGGGAATGGTTATGGCTACACCTTC. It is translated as CASSYPTGNGYGYTF.

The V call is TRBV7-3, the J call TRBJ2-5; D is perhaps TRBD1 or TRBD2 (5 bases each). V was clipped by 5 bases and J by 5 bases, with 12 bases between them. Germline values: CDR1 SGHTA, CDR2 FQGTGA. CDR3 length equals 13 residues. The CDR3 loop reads CASSDGTGETQYF. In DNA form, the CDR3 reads TGTGCCAGCAGCGACGGGACCGGGGAGACCCAGTACTTC.

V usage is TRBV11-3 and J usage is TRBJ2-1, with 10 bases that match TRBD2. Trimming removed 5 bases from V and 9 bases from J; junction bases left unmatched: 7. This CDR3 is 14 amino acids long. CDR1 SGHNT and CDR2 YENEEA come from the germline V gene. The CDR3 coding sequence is TGTGCCAGCAGCCCAGCAGCGGGGGGGCGTGAGCAGTTCTTC. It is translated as CASSPAAGGREQFF. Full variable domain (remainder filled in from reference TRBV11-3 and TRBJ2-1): EAGVVQSPRYKIIEKKQPVAFWCNPISGHNTLYWYLQNLGQGPELLIRYENEEAVDDSQLPKDRFSAERLKGVDSTLKIQPAELGDSAVYLCASSPAAGGREQFFGPGTRLTVL.

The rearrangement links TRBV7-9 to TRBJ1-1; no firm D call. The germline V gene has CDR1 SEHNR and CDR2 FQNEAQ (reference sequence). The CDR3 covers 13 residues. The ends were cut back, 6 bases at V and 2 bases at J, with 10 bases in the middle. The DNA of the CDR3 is TGTGCCAGCAGTAGCAGGTCAAACACTGAAGCTTTCTTT. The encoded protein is CASSSRSNTEAFF.

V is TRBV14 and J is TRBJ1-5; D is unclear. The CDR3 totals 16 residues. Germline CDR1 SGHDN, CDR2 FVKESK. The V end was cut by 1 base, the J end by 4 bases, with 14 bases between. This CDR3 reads CASSQAFGRRNQPQHF. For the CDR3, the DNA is TGTGCCAGCAGCCAAGCGTTTGGGAGGAGAAATCAGCCCCAGCATTTT.

The CDR3 nucleotides read TGTGCCTTCCGGACTAGCGGGGGAGATTACACCGGGGAGCTGTTTTTT. Amino acids: CAFRTSGGDYTGELFF. The chain is built from TRBV10-3 and TRBJ2-2, with TRBD2 matching 13 bases. The CDR3 consists of 16 residues. J lost 3 bases, V lost 11 bases, and 9 bases had no gene match. CDR1 is ENHRY and CDR2 is SYGVKD in the germline V gene.

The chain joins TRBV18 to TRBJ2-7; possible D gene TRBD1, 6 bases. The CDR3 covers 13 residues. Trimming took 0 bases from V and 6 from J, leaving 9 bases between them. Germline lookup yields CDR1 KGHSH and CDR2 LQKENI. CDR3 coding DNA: TGTGCCAGCTCACCACCCACAGGGTTCGAGCAGTACTTC. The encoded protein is CASSPPTGFEQYF.

The CDR3: CASSLVGGIASYEQYF. The CDR3 DNA is TGTGCCAGCAGCTTAGTGGGGGGCATCGCCTCCTACGAGCAGTACTTC. J is TRBJ2-7 and V is TRBV7-2, with D perhaps given as TRBD1 or TRBD2 (6 bases each). V dropped 1 base and J dropped 0 bases, with 13 bases sitting between them. The length of the CDR3 is 16 residues. Germline V gives CDR1 SGHTA, CDR2 FQGNSA.

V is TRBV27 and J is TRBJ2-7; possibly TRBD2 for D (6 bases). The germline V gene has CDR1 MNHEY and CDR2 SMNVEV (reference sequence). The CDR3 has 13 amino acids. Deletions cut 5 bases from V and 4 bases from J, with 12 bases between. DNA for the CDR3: TGTGCCAGCAGTCGGGCGGGAAGGTACGAGCAGTACTTC. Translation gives CASSRAGRYEQYF.